This T cell receptor beta chain was observed in a study of blood T cells in healthy people across ages (dated by TCRdb to 2014 to 2015). The study in broad terms: In model experiments, template switching captured roughly one uniquely barcoded TCR beta cDNA molecule for every two T cells. To track age-related changes in TCR beta repertoire diversity, the study relied on deep sequencing normalized with unique cDNA molecular identifiers. The donors were split into four age groups: young (average around 15 years), middle-aged (around 37), aged (62) and long-lived (under 90). To avoid experimental bias, donors of different ages were spread randomly across the sequencing lanes. Two additional independent replicas of 1 million unique cDNA reads from the same blood draw were analyzed for two donors (one aged 18 to 29 and one aged 80 or older). Broader findings and caveats from the paper: Compared with the aged group, more naive CD4+ T cells, fewer expanded clones and increased TCR diversity were shown by the long-lived group, suggesting age selection. There was a strong correlation between observed TCR beta diversity and the percentage of naive T cells measured by flow cytometry. Because donor CMV infection status was unknown, age-related changes in expanded clonotypes were potentially confounded. As age increased, observed TCR beta diversity per million T cells dropped in a roughly linear way, and a significant reduction was already evident by age 40. Estimates of total diversity based on one million sequenced T cells were regarded as lower bounds and as underestimates. Since profiling was done on bulk unsorted PBMCs, naive and antigen-experienced compartments could not be conclusively compared.

As for this clonotype: The antigen it binds to is not known. Nothing much larger sits one base from this clone, and base qualities are not available.

Receptor amplification or capture employed 5' RACE. This sample was sequenced with an Illumina HiSeq 2500. A second PCR of roughly 6 to 12 cycles was run with a J-beta primer mix and a sample-barcoded 5' primer. A unique molecular identifier was introduced onto each TCR beta cDNA molecule by a template-switch 5' adaptor carrying 12 random nucleotides. At least 2.5 million CDR3-containing paired-end reads were obtained from each sample. All of the RNA was converted into first-strand cDNA using the Mint cDNA synthesis kit, with a TRBC-specific oligonucleotide serving as the primer. All cDNA was treated with uracil-DNA glycosylase and then went through a first 18-cycle PCR with the universal primers M1SS and BC2_uni_R. Regarding the original processing steps: Each sample was normalized by randomly selecting 1 million high-quality reads, each carrying a distinct molecular identifier. Instead of being binned into consensus sequences, reads that shared molecular identifiers were thrown out. CDR3 identification, clonotype clustering and error correction used MiTCR with a Q25 quality threshold and the strictest error-elimination algorithm. A nonparametric unseen species model with Euler transformation was used to estimate a lower bound on total TCR beta diversity. TCRdb ran its own pipeline on the public reads, namely fastp trimming at Q25 and MiXCR clone calling, and kept in-frame beta chains. CDR3 protein sequences are deduplicated, and each keeps its most common genes and DNA. These V and J calls originate from TCRdb's pipeline instead of the authors' own analysis. The sample table shows about 1.8 million distinct CDR3 sequences, and around half are seen once. Roughly 2% of the sample goes to the ten largest clones.

Germline trimming amounts to 3 bases on V and 7 bases on J, with 14 as the count of junction bases outside the gene matches. From the cysteine through the phenylalanine, the CDR3 covers 16 amino acids. CDR3 DNA only is kept here, 48 bases in frame from base 1. As encoded in the germline V gene, CDR1 is SGHRS while CDR2 is YFSETQ. Donors were 39 systemically healthy Caucasian individuals from Russia aged about 6 to 100 years. Each donor gave ten milliliters of peripheral blood, drawn into EDTA-treated Vacutainer tubes. Ficoll-Paque density-gradient centrifugation was used to isolate PBMCs, with at least 6.5 million obtained per sample. Trizol reagent was used to extract total RNA from the PBMCs, yielding at least 5.5 micrograms per sample. For every donor, an aliquot of PBMCs went through flow cytometry to measure the percentages of naive CD45RAhigh/CD27high T cells.

The sequence links TRBV5-1 to TRBJ2-7, with 9 junctional bases fitting TRBD1. The TCR was taken from a middle-aged woman in good health. The sequencing sample was made of blood. The CDR3 here reads CASSSGDRTGGGEQYF. The sequenced DNA is TGCGCCAGCAGCTCCGGGGATAGAACAGGGGGCGGAGAGCAGTACTTC.